What follows are 5 T cell receptor beta chains derived from one specimen sequenced in a study of neoadjuvant nivolumab and ipilimumab in lung cancer. TCRdb's table, derived via immunoSEQ multiplex PCR, lists solely in-frame clones and lacks some. Among about 13,000 clones listed, roughly 95% were seen once. Sequences were derived from peripheral blood, sampled after neoadjuvant nivolumab, alone or with ipilimumab, at or shortly before surgery. These receptor sequences come from an adult with non-small cell lung cancer.

The rearrangement uses TRBV9 and TRBJ2-5, with 8 bases lining up with TRBD2. Germline assignment: CDR1 SGDLS and CDR2 YYNGEE. This CDR3 comprises 14 residues. J lost 2 bases, V lost 3 bases, and 3 bases had no gene match. The CDR3 here is CASSATSGQETQYF. DNA for the CDR3: TGTGCCAGCAGCGCCACTAGCGGACAAGAGACCCAGTACTTC.

The chain links TRBV27 to TRBJ1-1, with D unclear. Trimming removed 2 bases at V and 6 bases at J, with 10 bases between. CDR1 is MNHEY, CDR2 SMNVEV, per germline (reference sequence). CDR3 size: 13 residues. CDR3 bases: TGTGCCAGCAGTTTACACGGTCAGGCTGAAGCTTTCTTT. It yields the protein CASSLHGQAEAFF.

CDR3 nucleotides: TGTGCCAGCGCGGGACAGAACTCCTACGAGCAGTACTTC. The encoded protein is CASAGQNSYEQYF. The J gene is TRBJ2-7, the V gene TRBV6-5; D possibly corresponds to TRBD1 (7 bases). Trimming took off 8 bases at V and 0 bases at J, with 11 bases between the two ends. The CDR3 is 13 amino acids. The germline CDR1 and CDR2 sequences are MNHEY and SVGAGI.

This rearrangement joins TRBV19 to TRBJ2-1; tentatively, D is TRBD2 (5 bases). CDR1 is LNHDA and CDR2 is SQIVND in the germline V gene (reference sequence). The CDR3 runs to 15 residues. Trimming took 3 bases from V and 7 from J, leaving 16 bases between them. CDR3 region: CASSIVGFSVNEQFF. Written as DNA, the CDR3 is TGTGCCAGTAGTATTGTCGGGTTTAGCGTAAATGAGCAGTTCTTC.

The chain employs TRBV6-1 and TRBJ2-4; 8 positions agree with TRBD1. The germline CDR1 and CDR2 sequences are MNHNS and SASEGT. This CDR3 has 16 residues. Trimming removed 0 bases from V and 8 bases from J; junction bases left unmatched: 9. CDR3 sequence reads: CASSEAGGQGADIQYF. The CDR3 DNA reads TGTGCCAGCAGTGAAGCAGGGGGGCAGGGGGCCGACATTCAGTACTTC.